These T cell receptor beta chains were read from a single sample in a study of T cell repertoires in cytomegalovirus infection. TCRdb ran MiXCR on the reads and lists one entry per CDR3 protein. The sample comprises more than 150,000 distinct CDR3 sequences, 15% to 20% of which are singletons, and less than 3.5% rests with the top ten. Input material: PBMCs. The receptors stem from a human donor in good health (CMV status not recorded). Some clones in this sample may be carry-over from other donors' samples. The conserved cysteine and the conserved F or W are not part of the CDR3 here.

v_gene	j_gene	CDR3aa
TRBV7-9	TRBJ1-2	ASSIGTGDYGYT
TRBV14	TRBJ2-3	ASSQDGTVGTDTQY
TRBV7-2	TRBJ2-1	ASSPDWGSSYNEQF
TRBV7-2	TRBJ1-5	ASSLGDSPFQPQH
TRBV28	TRBJ1-1	ASSLDSTGGNTEAF
TRBV28	TRBJ1-5	ASSQTWGRSYSNQPQH
TRBV7-3	TRBJ1-2	ASSPDGTDYGYT
TRBV7-2	TRBJ2-5	ASSQDGRKQETQY
TRBV7-2	TRBJ2-5	ASSFDRGEETQY
TRBV14	TRBJ1-1	ASSNRQNTEAF
TRBV7-2	TRBJ2-7	ASSSRVDRAATKQY
TRBV6-1	TRBJ1-4	ASSEDVGPSKLF
TRBV2	TRBJ1-4	ASGPSGQGEGKKEKLF
TRBV7-3	TRBJ2-2	ASSLKLTGELF
TRBV28	TRBJ1-2	ASSFAGSEDRGRGYT
TRBV11-2	TRBJ1-4	ASSLVGGSYEKLF
TRBV7-9	TRBJ2-7	ASSPTPGEQY
TRBV7-4	TRBJ2-2	ASGPGRGTGELF
TRBV14	TRBJ1-1	ASSQDWGGQRNTEAF
TRBV20-1	TRBJ1-1	SARESTRTEAF
TRBV20-1	TRBJ2-4	SPSSGGPENIQY
TRBV6-1	TRBJ2-7	ASSEVLTGPAYEQY
TRBV6-6	TRBJ1-5	ASSYSTGTGINQPQH
TRBV6-1	TRBJ2-2	ASHRTGAGELF
TRBV5-5	TRBJ2-7	ASSSQGRTPYEQY
TRBV6-2/TRBV6-3	TRBJ2-2	ASSVGLAYTGELF
TRBV5-6	TRBJ1-1	ASSLVGENTEAF
TRBV5-4	TRBJ1-2	ASSPGQGSLANYGYT
TRBV20-1	TRBJ1-1	SARVGARNTEAF
TRBV13	TRBJ2-1	ASSPPWGEQF
TRBV6-5	TRBJ2-5	ASSTDWKGETQY
TRBV18	TRBJ2-3	ASSPLLAGGPNTQY
TRBV2	TRBJ2-1	ASSVLPGHNEQF
TRBV6-6	TRBJ1-5	ASLDRLHQPQH
TRBV9	TRBJ1-1	ASSVQVLNTEAF
TRBV28	TRBJ2-2	ASQCFGNTGELF
TRBV20-1	TRBJ2-3	SARLPGGDTQY
TRBV19	TRBJ2-7	ASSIYPSGGRNYEQY
TRBV7-8	TRBJ2-3	ASSTPRLAGDGDTQY
TRBV6-4	TRBJ1-5	ASAKGPEQPQH
TRBV6-2/TRBV6-3	TRBJ2-2	ASSFGTAYTGELF
TRBV28	TRBJ2-5	ASSLRQWTPQY
TRBV12-3/TRBV12-4	TRBJ1-1	ASSFGRTEAF